The subject of this entry is one TCR beta chain. Per the original data handling: By means of reference gene primer amplification, nucleated cell counts were estimated. Assay used: immunoSEQ multiplex PCR; TCRdb lists only in-frame clones, some missing. V and J calls and clone size are those listed in that table; D and trimming were worked out from the DNA. The table has 210,000 or so clones, 90% seen once; the top ten hold 0.62%. These data come from a study of blood T cell repertoires in COVID-19. Study-level background: Specimens from acute and convalescent COVID-19 originated in the United States, Italy and Spain. In each case, the material was cDNA or gDNA derived from T cells, B-cell-depleted T cells, or PBMCs.

The TCR sequence derives from a man aged 50-60 years with acute or convalescent COVID-19. The sequenced sample consisted of peripheral blood.

Written as DNA, the CDR3 is TGTGCCAGTAGTAACGACAGGGCCTATGGCTACACCTTC. It codes for CASSNDRAYGYTF. The chain is built from TRBV19 and TRBJ1-2; 7 nucleotides agree with TRBD1. The CDR3 extends over 13 amino acids. The V gene's germline CDR1 is LNHDA and CDR2 SQIVND (reference sequence). V gave up 4 bases and J gave up 4 bases; unmatched junction bases: 3.